This passage covers 23 T cell receptor beta chains from one sample sequenced in a study of blood T cell repertoires in COVID-19 (dated by TCRdb to 2018 to 2021). Library prep was done by the immunoSEQ multiplex PCR assay. Here the immuneACCESS table is served through TCRdb, limited to in-frame sequences with V and J called. Missing clones are a known gap in these copies; in checked studies unresolved V genes cover under half, and the rest lacks a known reason. This sample gives some 63,000 clones in total; over 75% of them show up just once. Clones ranked in the top ten supply about 17% of the sample. Sequencing used peripheral blood. Source of these receptors: a human donor in a cohort sampled during active COVID-19.

The chain carries TRBV9 and TRBJ2-7; D might be TRBD1 (7 bases). V was shortened by 8 bases and J by 3 bases, with 18 bases between the two germline ends. The CDR3 is made up of 14 amino acids. Germline V CDR1 and CDR2: SGDLS, YYNGEE. This chain's CDR3 is CASSGGTLNYEQYF. CDR3 bases: TGTGCCAGTTCAGGGGGGACCCTGAACTACGAGCAGTACTTC.

This chain links TRBV5-6 with TRBJ1-6; D unresolved. Deletions cut 2 bases from V and 7 bases from J, with 7 bases between. Germline loops: CDR1 SGHDT, CDR2 YYEEEE. The CDR3 is 13 residues long. The CDR3 region has the DNA TGTGCCAGCAGCTTAACAGAAAATTCACCCCTCCACTTT. Its translation: CASSLTENSPLHF.

The chain recombines TRBV19 with TRBJ2-4; 7 bases line up with TRBD2. CDR3 size: 15 residues. Germline V gene sequence: CDR1 LNHDA, CDR2 SQIVND (reference sequence). J gave up 1 base and V 4 bases, and 4 bases lay outside the gene matches. The CDR3 nucleotides are TGTGCCAGTAGTAGGGAGGGGTTGGCCAAAAACATTCAGTACTTC. Translating gives CASSREGLAKNIQYF.

The J gene is TRBJ1-1, the V gene TRBV27, with unresolved D. The CDR3 has 15 amino acids. V shed 2 bases and J shed 1 base, with 11 bases lying between them. Germline CDR1 is MNHEY and CDR2 is SMNVEV (reference sequence). The CDR3 is CASSLGGGGNTEAFF. DNA of the CDR3: TGTGCCAGCAGTTTAGGTGGTGGCGGGAACACTGAAGCTTTCTTT.

Here the CDR3 reads CASSQDPGTQYF. As DNA, the CDR3 is TGTGCCAGCAGCCAAGATCCCGGGACCCAGTACTTC. The rearrangement uses TRBV3-1 (or the pseudogene TRBV3-2) and TRBJ2-5; no definite D call. This CDR3 region has 12 residues. Trimming left V 0 bases short and J 7 bases short, with 6 bases between. The germline V gene has CDR1 LGHDT and CDR2 YNNKEL (reference sequence).

The V gene is TRBV5-1, the J gene TRBJ1-5; unclear D gene. Trimming cost V 2 bases and J 0 bases, with 12 bases left between them. The CDR3 covers 16 residues. Germline values: CDR1 SGHRS, CDR2 YFSETQ. This chain's CDR3 is CASSFNGRDSNQPQHF. CDR3 bases: TGCGCCAGCAGCTTCAATGGACGGGATAGCAATCAGCCCCAGCATTTT.

V gene TRBV9 combines with J gene TRBJ2-2; a possible D gene is TRBD1 (6 bases). Germline V CDR1 and CDR2: SGDLS, YYNGEE. Between the trimmed V and J ends, which lost 0 bases and 5 bases, there was a span of 14 bases. The CDR3 extends over 16 amino acids. CDR3 in amino acids: CASSVGQGRGTGELFF. The CDR3 bases are TGTGCCAGCAGCGTAGGGCAAGGCAGGGGTACCGGGGAGCTGTTTTTT.

The chain recombines TRBV10-3 with TRBJ2-4; D is perhaps TRBD1 (5 bases). This CDR3 contains 18 residues. Per the germline V gene, CDR1 is ENHRY and CDR2 is SYGVKD. With 1 base removed from V and 0 bases from J, the gap between germline ends came to 16 bases. CDR3 protein: CAISEFGRGRVAKNIQYF. In DNA form, the CDR3 reads TGTGCCATCAGTGAGTTCGGAAGGGGAAGGGTAGCCAAAAACATTCAGTACTTC.

The CDR3 sequence is CATSAAGGPEETQYF. In DNA form, the CDR3 reads TGTGCCACCAGTGCCGCGGGGGGACCGGAAGAGACCCAGTACTTC. The chain joins TRBV24-1 to TRBJ2-5; 8 positions match TRBD2. V trimming: 5 bases; J trimming: 3 bases; junction bases outside the gene matches: 7. Looked up from germline, CDR1 is KGHDR and CDR2 is SFDVKD. There are 15 residues in the CDR3.

The genes are TRBV20-1 and TRBJ2-5; no firm D call. Germline-derived CDR1 and CDR2 are DFQATT and SNEGSKA (reference sequence). This CDR3 comprises 11 residues. The CDR3 loop is CSPEFQETQYF. In nucleotides, the CDR3 is TGCAGCCCGGAGTTCCAAGAGACCCAGTACTTC.

The chain recombines TRBV5-6 with TRBJ1-1, with TRBD1 matching over 9 bases. The CDR3 sequence is 15 residues long. V dropped 1 base and J dropped 4; count of bases not matched to a gene: 5. CDR1 is SGHDT, CDR2 YYEEEE, per germline. CDR3 amino acids: CASSLFATGGTEAFF. The CDR3 DNA reads as TGTGCCAGCAGCTTGTTTGCGACAGGGGGCACTGAAGCTTTCTTT.

This clone was seen only once. The V gene is TRBV2, the J gene TRBJ2-7; a weak D match, TRBD1 (8 bases). This CDR3 comprises 14 residues. V lost 8 bases, J lost 2 bases, and 16 bases lay in between. Germline lookup yields CDR1 SNHLY and CDR2 FYNNEI. The CDR3 coding sequence is TGTGCCAGCGGGGGGGAGACAGGGGCCTACGAGCAGTACTTC. Translating it yields CASGGETGAYEQYF.

The chain combines TRBV5-1 with TRBJ2-3, with TRBD2 matching over 10 bases. From germline, CDR1 is SGHRS and CDR2 YFSETQ. There are 15 residues in the CDR3. V was pared by 1 base and J by 9 bases, with 8 bases of the junction left unmatched. CDR3 amino acids: CASSLSLAGAGTQYF. The CDR3 DNA sequence: TGCGCCAGCAGCTTGTCTCTAGCGGGGGCAGGCACGCAGTATTTT.

The chain links TRBV7-2 to TRBJ2-7; 7 positions match TRBD1. The germline V gene has CDR1 SGHTA and CDR2 FQGNSA. With V trimmed by 5 bases and J by 12 bases, 7 bases remained unmatched. The CDR3 sequence is 11 residues long. CDR3 bases: TGTGCCAGCAGCCAACAGGGGCGTATGTACTTC. Residues: CASSQQGRMYF. The complete variable domain, with remaining parts taken from reference TRBV7-2 and TRBJ2-7, reads GAGVSQSPSNKVTEKGKDVELRCDPISGHTALYWYRQSLGQGLEFLIYFQGNSAPDKSGLPSDRFSAERTGGSVSTLTIQRTQQEDSAVYLCASSQQGRMYFGPGTRLTVT.

This chain connects TRBV7-7 to TRBJ2-5; tentative D call: TRBD2 (5 bases). The germline V gene encodes CDR1 SSHAT and CDR2 FNYEAQ (reference sequence). Trimming cost V 3 bases and J 5 bases, with 10 bases left between them. The CDR3 loop spans 13 amino acids. The CDR3 coding sequence is TGTGCCAGCAGCTTCGGGGTAGATGAGACCCAGTACTTC. Its translation: CASSFGVDETQYF.

The V and J genes are TRBV7-2 and TRBJ1-4; D gene unclear. The V gene lost 5 bases and the J gene lost 1 base, with 11 bases spanning the gap. Germline CDR1 SGHTA, CDR2 FQGNSA. There are 15 residues in the CDR3. Here the CDR3 reads CASSLNGKTNEKLFF. DNA for the CDR3: TGTGCCAGCAGCCTTAACGGGAAAACTAATGAAAAACTGTTTTTT.

This chain joins TRBV7-6 and TRBJ1-2; D possibly corresponds to TRBD1 (5 bases). This CDR3 comprises 14 residues. Germline CDR1 and CDR2: SGHVS and FNYEAQ. Trimming pared 5 bases from V and 4 bases from J, leaving 14 bases between. As DNA, the CDR3 is TGTGCCAGCAGCCCCGCGGGGGGAGGCTATGGCTACACCTTC. Amino acid sequence: CASSPAGGGYGYTF. Full variable domain (remainder filled in from reference TRBV7-6 and TRBJ1-2): GAGVSQSPRYKVTKRGQDVALRCDPISGHVSLYWYRQALGQGPEFLTYFNYEAQQDKSGLPNDRFSAERPEGSISTLTIQRTEQRDSAMYRCASSPAGGGYGYTFGSGTRLTVV.

The V gene is TRBV18, the J gene TRBJ1-3, with a tentative D call TRBD1 (5 bases). The length of the CDR3 is 15 residues. The V gene's germline CDR1 is KGHSH and CDR2 LQKENI. With 1 base removed from V and 2 bases from J, the gap between germline ends came to 9 bases. Here the CDR3 reads CASSPQGLTGNTIYF. In DNA form, the CDR3 reads TGTGCCAGCTCACCACAGGGGTTAACTGGAAACACCATATATTTT. Filled out from reference TRBV18 and TRBJ1-3, the complete variable domain reads NAGVMQNPRHLVRRRGQEARLRCSPMKGHSHVYWYRQLPEEGLKFMVYLQKENIIDESGMPKERFSAEFPKEGPSILRIQQVVRGDSAAYFCASSPQGLTGNTIYFGEGSWLTVV.

This chain connects TRBV7-2 to TRBJ2-1, with TRBD1 as a possible D gene (5 bases). Germline lookup yields CDR1 SGHTA and CDR2 FQGNSA. CDR3 length: 16 residues. V lost 0 bases to trimming and J lost 0 bases, with 9 bases between them. The CDR3 region is CASSLATRVSYNEQFF. In DNA form, the CDR3 reads TGTGCCAGCAGCTTAGCGACCAGGGTCTCCTACAATGAGCAGTTCTTC.

The V call is TRBV9, the J call TRBJ2-5, with 9 bases matching TRBD2. Trimming cost V 4 bases and J 5 bases; bases outside gene matches: 9. In germline, CDR1 is SGDLS, CDR2 YYNGEE. This CDR3 spans 15 amino acids. CDR3 sequence reads: CASSPGIAGVETQYF. The CDR3 coding sequence is TGTGCCAGCAGCCCCGGGATAGCGGGGGTTGAGACCCAGTACTTC. Using reference TRBV9 and TRBJ2-5 for the parts outside the CDR3, the full variable domain is DSGVTQTPKHLITATGQRVTLRCSPRSGDLSVYWYQQSLDQGLQFLIQYYNGEERAKGNILERFSAQQFPDLHSELNLSSLELGDSALYFCASSPGIAGVETQYFGPGTRLLVL.

The chain recombines TRBV28 with TRBJ1-4; TRBD1 might be the D (6 bases). The V end was cut by 6 bases, the J end by 3 bases, with 11 bases between. The CDR3 runs to 14 residues. Germline V gene lookup returns CDR1 MDHEN and CDR2 SYDVKM. CDR3 bases: TGTGCCAGCAGCTCACAGGGTGCTAATGAAAAACTGTTTTTT. As protein: CASSSQGANEKLFF.

This chain joins TRBV19 and TRBJ1-1, with TRBD1 matching over 9 bases. Germline V lookup: CDR1 LNHDA, CDR2 SQIVND (reference sequence). This CDR3 has 17 residues. The J segment lost 4 bases and the V segment lost 5 bases, leaving 14 bases of the junction unmatched. CDR3 sequence (DNA): TGTGCCAGTAGTTTGCACCCCGGGACAGGGTTATCCACTGAAGCTTTCTTT. Protein: CASSLHPGTGLSTEAFF.

This chain uses TRBV7-2 with TRBJ1-1; unclear D gene. CDR3 size: 14 residues. The V gene's germline CDR1 is SGHTA and CDR2 FQGNSA. V lost 3 bases and J 0 bases, leaving 8 bases between the germline ends. The CDR3 DNA sequence: TGTGCCAGCAGCTTGGCCGATTTGAACACTGAAGCTTTCTTT. It is translated as CASSLADLNTEAFF.